This TCR beta chain was captured in a study of T cell responses to AZD1222 COVID-19 vaccine. The study, taken as a whole, reports: Females made up more of the donors, who were largely white British, and clonal diversity may have come out too low. Along spike, vaccine-associated CD4 TCRs were found throughout, with dominance at 160-218 and 743-854.

Trimming took off 2 bases at V and 4 bases at J, with 12 bases between the two ends. The germline V gene encodes CDR1 MNHEY and CDR2 SMNVEV (reference sequence). The CDR3 length is 14 residues. A word on this clone: Its antigen is still unknown.

Measured with immunoSEQ multiplex PCR; TCRdb has only the in-frame clones, and not every one. The sample includes approximately 110,000 clones, 90% to 95% of them seen just once. The chain uses TRBV27 and TRBJ2-7; no clear D gene. The source was peripheral blood, collected on day 0 of AZD1222 vaccination. The source of this sequence is an adult in good health. This CDR3 reads CASSLGQTSYEQYF. The CDR3 nucleotides read TGTGCCAGCAGTTTAGGGCAGACCTCATACGAGCAGTACTTC.